This TCR beta chain stems from a study of regulatory and conventional T cells in RAG deficiency (dated by TCRdb to 2016 to 2017). For the study in its entirety: High-throughput TCR beta sequencing was used to compare the repertoire diversity and composition of Treg, conventional CD4+ and CD8+ T cells between RAG-deficient patients and healthy controls. The study at large found these results: For some subjects, some T-cell subset analyses were not performed. The CD25-high CD127-low cells sorted from Omenn syndrome patients may be peripherally activated cells rather than true Treg cells. RAG-deficient patients showed markedly lower Shannon entropy and higher Simpson indices than control T-cell subpopulations. All patient T-cell subsets had shorter CDR3 lengths; Omenn syndrome patients showed >75% Treg-Tconv repertoire overlap at nucleotide and amino acid level. Compared with controls, Omenn syndrome and CID/AS patients had around 100-fold fewer unique TCR beta sequences in Treg cells, but only approximately 10-fold fewer in the other subsets.

V and J are truncated by 5 bases and 0 bases respectively, leaving an intervening sequence of 8 bases. The CDR1 and CDR2 encoded by the germline V gene (reference sequence) are GTSNPN and SVGIG. Spanning cysteine to phenylalanine, the CDR3 consists of 13 amino acids. Kept here is only the CDR3 DNA, which spans 39 bases and is read in frame from base 1. Before genomic DNA extraction, conventional CD4+ T cells were isolated from blood as CD25-low CD127-high cells. Fewer than ten healthy control donors served as the comparison group for repertoire analyses. Library preparation used the immunoSEQ multiplex PCR assay. Genomic DNA from the sorted T-cell subsets was used to amplify rearranged TCR beta chain products, which were then sequenced. The authors' analysis ran thus. Shannon entropy and Simpson indices were used to measure the diversity of productive TCR beta rearrangements in each repertoire. To gauge clonal expansion, the frequencies of the 100 most abundant productive TCR beta clonotypes among total reads were added together. The TRB repertoires were scored with a self-reactivity index built on which amino acids appear at CDR3beta positions 6 and 7. Repertoire analyses used two-way ANOVA; flow cytometric analyses used Student t or Mann-Whitney tests. TCRdb retrieved this table from immuneACCESS and kept in-frame rearrangements only. Not all clones are present; in checked studies, unresolved V genes account for under half, and no reason is known for the remainder. V and J calls and clone size are those listed in that table; D and trimming were worked out from the DNA. The sample contains some 30,000 clones, 90% to 96% of them found a single time. Of the sample, about 0.4% falls within the top ten clones.

Concerning this clone itself: The clone's antigen remains unknown. No per-base quality is available; no much larger clone lies one base away.

In addition, the sample was reused for a study of regulatory T cells. According to the second study: The multiplex PCR relied on 52 forward TRBV primers and 13 reverse TRBJ primers, and amplification bias was corrected through assay-based and computational methods. Patient repertoires showed restricted unique TRB V-J pairs and skewed V and J gene usage, most marked in regulatory T cells. T-cell receptor beta repertoires of sorted regulatory, conventional CD4+ and CD8+ T cells were compared between CD3G-deficient patients and healthy controls. Ficoll density separation was used to isolate peripheral blood mononuclear cells. Rearranged TRB loci were amplified from genomic DNA by multiplex PCR within the immunoSEQ assay. An Illumina HiSeq platform was used to sequence the TRB amplicons. Raw sequences were error-filtered and aligned to reference gene sequences by custom algorithms and were subsequently analyzed with the immunoSEQ online tools. Productive and nonproductive TRB rearrangement frequencies were evaluated among both unique and total sequences. For group comparisons, t tests, Mann-Whitney tests or two-way ANOVA were performed in Prism software.

The V and J genes are TRBV30 and TRBJ1-3; the D gene remains uncertain. This TCR derives from a human donor in good health. Sequencing was carried out using CD25- CD4+ T cells sorted from blood. CDR3 sequence: CAWLQFSGNTIYF. At the DNA level, the sequence is TGTGCCTGGTTGCAGTTCTCTGGAAACACCATATATTTT.